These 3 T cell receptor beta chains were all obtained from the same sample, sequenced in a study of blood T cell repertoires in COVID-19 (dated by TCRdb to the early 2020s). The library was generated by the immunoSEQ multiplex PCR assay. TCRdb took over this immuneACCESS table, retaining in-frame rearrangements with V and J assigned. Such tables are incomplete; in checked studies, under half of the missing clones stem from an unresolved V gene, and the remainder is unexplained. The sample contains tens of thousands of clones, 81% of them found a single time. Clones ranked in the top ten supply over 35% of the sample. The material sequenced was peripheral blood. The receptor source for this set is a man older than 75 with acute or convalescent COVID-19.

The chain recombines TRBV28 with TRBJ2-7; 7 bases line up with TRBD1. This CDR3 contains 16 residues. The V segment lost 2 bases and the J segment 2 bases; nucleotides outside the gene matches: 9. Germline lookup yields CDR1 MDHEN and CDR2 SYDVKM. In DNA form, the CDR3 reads TGTGCCAGCAGTTTAGGCAGCATGGGGACAGCCTACGAGCAGTACTTC. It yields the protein CASSLGSMGTAYEQYF. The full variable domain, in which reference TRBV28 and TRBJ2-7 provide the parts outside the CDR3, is DVKVTQSSRYLVKRTGEKVFLECVQDMDHENMFWYRQDPGLGLRLIYFSYDVKMKEKGDIPEGYSVSREKKERFSLILESASTNQTSMYLCASSLGSMGTAYEQYFGPGTRLTVT.

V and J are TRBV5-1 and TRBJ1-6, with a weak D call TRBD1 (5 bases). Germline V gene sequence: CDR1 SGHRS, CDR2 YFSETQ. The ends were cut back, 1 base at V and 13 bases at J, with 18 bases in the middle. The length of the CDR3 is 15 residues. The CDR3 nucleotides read TGCGCCAGCAGCTTGTCAGGGCCCTTATGGTCGCCCCTCCACTTT. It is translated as CASSLSGPLWSPLHF.

The CDR3 DNA is TGTGCCAGTAGTATTATTTGGACTAGCGGGAGGAACGAGCAGTACTTC. Residues: CASSIIWTSGRNEQYF. The rearrangement links TRBV19 to TRBJ2-7, with 14 bases that match TRBD2. The junction had 6 bases not matched to a gene; V was cut back by 3 bases and J by 5 bases. From germline, CDR1 is LNHDA and CDR2 SQIVND (reference sequence). The CDR3 runs to 16 residues.